One and the same sample provided the 8 T cell receptor beta chains below, sequenced in a study of Graves' ophthalmopathy and Graves' hyperthyroidism. TCR beta CDR3 regions were amplified from RNA transcripts. HTBI-primed RT-PCR formed the first round, and a multiplex PCR formed the second. One entry per CDR3 protein results from TCRdb running MiXCR on the multiplex PCR reads. The table includes almost 750,000 distinct CDR3 sequences, about 44% detected once. Sequencing was performed on peripheral blood. The receptors come from an adult man with Graves' ophthalmopathy.

The chain combines TRBV4-3 with TRBJ2-7, with D possibly matching TRBD1 (6 bases). The length of the CDR3 is 13 residues. Per germline, CDR1 LGHNA and CDR2 YSLEER. Trimming stripped 3 bases from V and 4 bases from J, with 10 bases between. In nucleotides, the CDR3 is TGCGCCAGCAGCCATTCGAGGGGGTACGAGCAGTACGTC. Amino acids: CASSHSRGYEQYV.

Ten or more counts support this clonotype. This chain links TRBV9 with TRBJ1-2; TRBD1 agrees at 9 bases. Germline CDR1 and CDR2: SGDLS and YYNGEE. J lost 6 bases, V lost 0 bases, and 0 bases had no gene match. The CDR3 spans 13 residues. The DNA of the CDR3 is TGTGCCAGCAGCGTAGGGACAGGGGATGGCTACACCTTC. This gives the protein CASSVGTGDGYTF. The variable domain in full, with the rest retrieved from reference TRBV9 and TRBJ1-2, is DSGVTQTPKHLITATGQRVTLRCSPRSGDLSVYWYQQSLDQGLQFLIQYYNGEERAKGNILERFSAQQFPDLHSELNLSSLELGDSALYFCASSVGTGDGYTFGSGTRLTVV.

The chain is built from TRBV29-1 and TRBJ2-5; either TRBD1 or TRBD2 may supply D (6 bases each). The V end was cut by 0 bases, the J end by 0 bases, with 8 bases between. CDR1 SQVTM and CDR2 ANQGSEA come from the germline V gene. This CDR3 has 14 residues. DNA for the CDR3: TGCAGCGTTGAAGAAGGGGGGTACCAAGAGACCCAGTACTTC. As protein: CSVEEGGYQETQYF.

This chain connects TRBV25-1 to TRBJ2-2; 10 nucleotides align to TRBD2. The V segment lost 9 bases and the J segment 5 bases; nucleotides outside the gene matches: 21. This CDR3 spans 19 amino acids. Germline V CDR1 and CDR2: MGHDK, SYGVNS. This CDR3 is CASSTLTPPSGGETGELFF. The CDR3 DNA is TGTGCCAGTAGTACCCTAACCCCGCCTAGCGGGGGAGAGACCGGGGAGCTGTTTTTT. The whole variable domain, filled in from reference TRBV25-1 and TRBJ2-2, reads EADIYQTPRYLVIGTGKKITLECSQTMGHDKMYWYQQDPGMELHLIHYSYGVNSTEKGDLSSESTVSRIRTEHFPLTLESARPSHTSQYLCASSTLTPPSGGETGELFFGEGSRLTVL.

This chain uses TRBV19 with TRBJ2-7; TRBD2 matches at 11 bases. CDR1 LNHDA and CDR2 SQIVND come from the germline V gene (reference sequence). The CDR3 totals 14 residues. Unmatched junction bases numbered 5, after V lost 3 bases and J lost 7 bases. CDR3: CASSITSGGGEQYF. The CDR3 DNA sequence: TGTGCCAGTAGTATCACTAGCGGGGGAGGGGAGCAGTACTTC. The entire variable domain, with the rest obtained from reference TRBV19 and TRBJ2-7, is as follows: DGGITQSPKYLFRKEGQNVTLSCEQNLNHDAMYWYRQDPGQGLRLIYYSQIVNDFQKGDIAEGYSVSREKKESFPLTVTSAQKNPTAFYLCASSITSGGGEQYFGPGTRLTVT.

This chain joins TRBV11-1 and TRBJ2-1; no clear D. V was clipped by 4 bases and J by 9 bases, with 16 bases between them. There are 14 residues in the CDR3. The germline gives CDR1 SGHAT, CDR2 FQDESV (reference sequence). This CDR3 is CASSSRGEGFEQFF. The CDR3, as DNA: TGTGCCAGCAGCTCCAGAGGCGAAGGGTTTGAGCAGTTCTTC.

The chain carries TRBV15 and TRBJ1-1, with 7 bases fitting TRBD1. CDR1 is LNHNV, CDR2 YYDKDF, per germline (reference sequence). This CDR3 region has 15 residues. The J segment lost 6 bases and the V segment lost 7 bases, leaving 14 bases of the junction unmatched. The CDR3 DNA sequence: TGTGCCACCACCACAGGGTCAGGGGGTTGGGCTGAAGCTTTCTTT. This encodes CATTTGSGGWAEAFF.

V gene TRBV29-1 combines with J gene TRBJ1-2; weak D call: TRBD1 (6 bases). Trimming cost V 8 bases and J 2 bases, with 15 bases left between them. CDR3 length equals 13 residues. Germline V lookup: CDR1 SQVTM, CDR2 ANQGSEA. The CDR3 loop is CSLNGQSNYGYTF. In DNA, the CDR3 is TGCAGCTTGAATGGACAGTCGAACTATGGCTACACCTTC. Drawing the rest from reference TRBV29-1 and TRBJ1-2, the complete variable domain is SAVISQKPSRDICQRGTSLTIQCQVDSQVTMMFWYRQQPGQSLTLIATANQGSEATYESGFVIDKFPISRPNLTFSTLTVSNMSPEDSSIYLCSLNGQSNYGYTFGSGTRLTVV.